This TCR beta chain was profiled in a study of T cells in Graves' hyperthyroidism and ophthalmopathy (dated by TCRdb to between 2018 and 2021). About the investigation overall: A discovery cohort of about a hundred patients, 43 with Graves' ophthalmopathy and more than 55 with stable Graves' hyperthyroidism, was used to find distinguishing TCR V-J signatures. An independent validation cohort of some 18 hyperthyroidism patients and more than 15 patients who later progressed to ophthalmopathy tested prospective prediction of ophthalmopathy. In several Graves' hyperthyroidism patients, the study also compared T-cell repertoires from thyroid tissue with T-cell repertoires from blood. TCR Vbeta CDR3 sequencing of 120 to 150 peripheral blood samples (roughly 43 ophthalmopathy, around 80 hyperthyroidism and roughly 17 progressor patients) is reported in the paper. For training and testing, the 100 or so patients in the discovery cohort were randomly divided in a 7:3 ratio. After blood sampling, hyperthyroidism patients were treated with methimazole at a starting dose of 30 mg daily, and ophthalmopathy patients were treated with high-dose intravenous methylprednisolone. The paper's findings and limits, for the study overall: A model built on a 13 V-J signature distinguished ophthalmopathy from stable hyperthyroidism, reaching around 88% sensitivity and approximately 83% specificity in cross-validation and 80%/75% in testing. Sample size was not statistically predetermined, and blinding of investigators to group allocation was not performed. Most expanded thyroid clonotypes (frequency above 0.001) were also detected in blood, a finding suggesting that blood repertoires may reflect thyroid immune responses. During validation, the model predicted progression to ophthalmopathy a median of around 7 months ahead of onset, with almost 71% sensitivity and 72.22% specificity.

This clonotype has at least ten counts. Its binding antigen is unknown. Base qualities are not provided; no much larger clone lies one nucleotide away. Exclusion was applied to patients with uncontrolled infections, other autoimmune diseases, pregnancy or lactation. Diagnoses were based on clinical symptoms, serum thyroxine and TRAb, thyroid ultrasound and orbital computed tomography. Total RNA was extracted with Trizol reagent, and quality was checked on an Agilent 2100 Bioanalyzer. V and J are truncated by 2 bases and 8 bases respectively, leaving an intervening sequence of 10 bases. CDR1 SGHRS and CDR2 YFSETQ were looked up in the germline V gene. The CDR3, from cysteine to phenylalanine, totals 13 residues. The entry retains the CDR3 DNA only, 39 bases that are in frame from base 1. TCR beta CDR3 regions were amplified from RNA transcripts. The TCR CDR3 was subjected to a first round of RT-PCR using the HTBI primer set and the Qiagen OneStep RT-PCR kit. Libraries were constructed in a second round of multiplex PCR, after which size selection and purification were carried out. Sequencing of the libraries was done on an Illumina HiSeq2000 using paired-end 100 bp reads. Processing in the source paper ran as follows. Raw data were processed with SOAPnuke, discarding reads with adapters, uncalled bases, mean Phred below 15, or no exact constant-primer or identifier match. COPE v1.2.5 was used to merge high-quality paired reads, and clonotypes were defined as unique nucleotide sequences. MiTCR v1.1 was used to align clonotypes to the IMGT TRBV, TRBD and TRBJ reference segments. Only V-J combinations with frequency above 0.0001, covering roughly 99% of repertoires, were analysed. The TCS score was defined as F50 (clonal expansion) divided by E x V (chaos), with BLOSUM62-based TCRdist calculated between CDR3 peptides within each V-J. Welch's t-statistics and random forest reduced fewer than 550 V-J features to 13, which were used in a naive Bayes classifier (R e1071). Thyroid-blood repertoire similarity was quantified with the Morisita-Horn index. The public sequencing data were trimmed at Q25 with fastp and processed into clonotypes with MiXCR by TCRdb, which kept only in-frame beta chains. All rows with the same CDR3 protein become a single entry with the most common DNA and genes. It is TCRdb's table, rather than the study itself, that gives the V and J calls and clone size. The sample has a few hundred thousand distinct CDR3 sequences on record, 40% to 50% of them singletons. The ten largest clones take up 44% of the sample.

The chain is made from TRBV5-1 and TRBJ2-2, with the D gene too uncertain to name. Source material: peripheral blood or thyroid tissue (not recorded which). This receptor was identified in an adult woman with Graves' disease, either hyperthyroidism or ophthalmopathy (not recorded which). The CDR3 corresponds to CASSFFASGELFF. In nucleotides, the sequence is TGCGCCAGCAGCTTCTTTGCCTCAGGGGAGCTGTTTTTT.